The 17 T cell receptor beta chains in this list originate from one sample, sequenced in a study of T cell clonotyping in hematopoietic cell transplantation. The data were produced by immunoSEQ multiplex PCR, yet TCRdb's version contains in-frame clones alone and is incomplete. The repertoire holds about 16,000 clones, with about 76% as singletons. Specimen: peripheral blood mononuclear cells. These receptors all come from a woman aged 55-69 years in good health. Some clones in this sample may be carry-over from other donors' samples.

The V gene is TRBV7-9, the J gene TRBJ2-6; D not resolved. CDR3 size: 13 residues. Germline CDR1 SEHNR, CDR2 FQNEAQ (reference sequence). Trimming stripped 3 bases from V and 4 bases from J, with 4 bases between. Here the CDR3 DNA reads TGTGCCAGCAGCTTGCCGGGGGCCAACGTCCTGACTTTC. This translates into CASSLPGANVLTF.

The V call is TRBV4-3, the J call TRBJ1-5; no reliable D call. V lost 4 bases, J lost 6 bases, and 19 bases lay in between. The CDR3 contains 16 residues. CDR1 is LGHNA and CDR2 is YSLEER in the germline V gene. CDR3 sequence (DNA): TGCGCCAGCAGCCTAGAGTCGTACCCTCCTTTTCAGCCCCAGCATTTT. Protein product: CASSLESYPPFQPQHF.

This sequence joins TRBV27 and TRBJ2-1; 7 bases fit TRBD2. This CDR3 spans 16 amino acids. Losses at the gene ends were 2 bases for V and 2 bases for J; bases not matched to a gene: 6. Germline lookup yields CDR1 MNHEY and CDR2 SMNVEV (reference sequence). The CDR3 DNA follows: TGTGCCAGCAGTTTAGGCGGGGGACTGGCCTACAATGAGCAGTTCTTC. Its protein product is CASSLGGGLAYNEQFF.

This clone was recorded only once. The chain has TRBV5-1 and TRBJ1-2; 7 positions match TRBD1. The CDR3 is made up of 15 amino acids. CDR1 is SGHRS, CDR2 YFSETQ, per germline. The trim removed 0 bases at V and 4 bases at J, leaving 6 bases unmatched. The CDR3 reads CASSLGQGLGYGYTF. CDR3 sequence (DNA): TGCGCCAGCAGCTTGGGACAGGGTCTGGGCTATGGCTACACCTTC.

V usage is TRBV29-1 and J usage is TRBJ1-5; 8 bases line up with TRBD1. Trimming took 6 bases from V and 6 from J; bases not matched to a gene: 7. The CDR3 extends over 13 amino acids. Germline CDR1 and CDR2: SQVTM and ANQGSEA. CDR3: CSVGDDRGQPQHF. The CDR3 DNA sequence: TGCAGCGTGGGGGACGACAGGGGTCAGCCCCAGCATTTT.

The chain combines TRBV19 with TRBJ1-1; D gene uncertain. Germline V gene sequence: CDR1 LNHDA, CDR2 SQIVND (reference sequence). The V end was cut by 10 bases, the J end by 1 base, with 7 bases between. CDR3 length equals 11 residues. CDR3 nucleotides: TGTGCCACTGACAAGAACACTGAAGCTTTCTTT. Protein: CATDKNTEAFF.

The sample holds a few counts of this clone. The J gene is TRBJ1-2, the V gene TRBV7-8; D not resolved. The V gene lost 1 base and the J gene lost 4 bases, with 4 bases spanning the gap. The germline V gene encodes CDR1 SGHVS and CDR2 FQNEAQ. This CDR3 comprises 12 residues. CDR3: CASSLEGYGYTF. DNA of the CDR3: TGTGCCAGCAGCTTAGAAGGCTATGGCTACACCTTC.

The genes are TRBV10-3 and TRBJ1-2; no definite D call. This CDR3 has 15 residues. Germline V gene lookup returns CDR1 ENHRY and CDR2 SYGVKD. V was trimmed by 2 bases and J by 2 bases, leaving 12 bases between them. The CDR3 spells CAISERADDNYGYTF. The DNA of the CDR3 is TGTGCCATCAGTGAGCGGGCAGACGACAACTATGGCTACACCTTC.

DNA for the CDR3: TGCGCCAGCAGCTTATGGACTAGCGGGCTAGATACGCAGTATTTT. Protein: CASSLWTSGLDTQYF. The chain uses TRBV5-1 and TRBJ2-3; TRBD2 matches at 11 bases. V shed 2 bases, J shed 5 bases, and the junction held 4 bases outside the gene matches. Germline CDR1 and CDR2: SGHRS and YFSETQ. The CDR3 length is 15 residues.

Worth noting for this clone: The same CDR3 is also encoded by other DNA sequences in this sample. The chain employs TRBV28 and TRBJ1-2; 8 nucleotides agree with TRBD1. Losses at the gene ends were 5 bases for V and 5 bases for J; bases not matched to a gene: 4. This CDR3 comprises 13 residues. Germline V gives CDR1 MDHEN, CDR2 SYDVKM. The CDR3 region has the DNA TGTGCCAGCAGTCCAACAGGGGGTTATGGCTACACCTTC. Encoded protein: CASSPTGGYGYTF.

The chain joins TRBV14 to TRBJ2-2; 12 positions agree with TRBD2. Trimming at V came to 4 bases and at J to 3 bases, leaving 3 bases not matched to a gene. The length of the CDR3 is 16 residues. CDR1 and CDR2 from the germline V gene are SGHDN and FVKESK. The CDR3 spells CASSPLAGGYTGELFF. The CDR3 DNA follows: TGTGCCAGCAGCCCACTAGCGGGGGGCTACACCGGGGAGCTGTTTTTT.

The V gene is TRBV6-5, the J gene TRBJ1-2; 12 bases align to TRBD1. CDR1 is MNHEY, CDR2 SVGAGI, per germline. Trimming took 1 base from V and 6 from J; bases not matched to a gene: 3. This CDR3 is 15 amino acids long. DNA of the CDR3: TGTGCCAGCAGTTACTGGGGACAGGGGGCTAATGGCTACACCTTC. Its protein is CASSYWGQGANGYTF.

The chain couples TRBV6-5 to TRBJ1-3, with D uncertain. Germline V gives CDR1 MNHEY, CDR2 SVGAGI. The CDR3 contains 16 residues. V was cut by 0 bases and J by 3 bases, with 12 bases left in between. CDR3 DNA sequence: TGTGCCAGCAGTTACTCGACTCCGGGTGGTGGAAACACCATATATTTT. This translates into CASSYSTPGGGNTIYF.

The V gene is TRBV6-6, the J gene TRBJ1-2, with 9 nucleotides matching TRBD1. Germline values: CDR1 MNHNY, CDR2 SVGAGI (reference sequence). The ends lost 4 bases at V and 0 bases at J; junction bases unmatched: 6. The CDR3 sequence is 16 residues long. This CDR3 reads CASSSGTGRANYGYTF. CDR3 bases: TGTGCCAGCAGTTCCGGGACAGGGAGGGCTAACTATGGCTACACCTTC.

The count of this clone is one. The rearrangement uses TRBV5-1 and TRBJ2-1; 9 bases are shared with TRBD2. V shed 4 bases, J shed 4 bases, and the junction held 9 bases outside the gene matches. The germline V gene has CDR1 SGHRS and CDR2 YFSETQ. There are 16 residues in the CDR3. The CDR3 protein is CASSDGSGSSYNEQFF. As DNA, the CDR3 is TGCGCCAGCAGCGATGGTAGCGGGAGTAGTTACAATGAGCAGTTCTTC.

The genes are TRBV19 and TRBJ2-2; no firm D call. The CDR3 runs to 11 residues. The V end lost 4 bases, the J end lost 3 bases, and 0 bases lay between the germline ends. Germline loops: CDR1 LNHDA, CDR2 SQIVND (reference sequence). This CDR3 is CASSNTGELFF. The CDR3 nucleotides are TGTGCCAGTAGTAACACCGGGGAGCTGTTTTTT.

The chain is built from TRBV6-6 and TRBJ2-7; D uncertain. The germline CDR1 and CDR2 sequences are MNHNY and SVGAGI (reference sequence). Trimming shortened V by 2 bases and J by 5 bases, and 7 bases separated the two germline ends. This CDR3 region has 12 residues. The CDR3 loop is CASSYLYNEQYF. As DNA, the CDR3 is TGTGCCAGCAGTTACCTGTATAACGAGCAGTACTTC.